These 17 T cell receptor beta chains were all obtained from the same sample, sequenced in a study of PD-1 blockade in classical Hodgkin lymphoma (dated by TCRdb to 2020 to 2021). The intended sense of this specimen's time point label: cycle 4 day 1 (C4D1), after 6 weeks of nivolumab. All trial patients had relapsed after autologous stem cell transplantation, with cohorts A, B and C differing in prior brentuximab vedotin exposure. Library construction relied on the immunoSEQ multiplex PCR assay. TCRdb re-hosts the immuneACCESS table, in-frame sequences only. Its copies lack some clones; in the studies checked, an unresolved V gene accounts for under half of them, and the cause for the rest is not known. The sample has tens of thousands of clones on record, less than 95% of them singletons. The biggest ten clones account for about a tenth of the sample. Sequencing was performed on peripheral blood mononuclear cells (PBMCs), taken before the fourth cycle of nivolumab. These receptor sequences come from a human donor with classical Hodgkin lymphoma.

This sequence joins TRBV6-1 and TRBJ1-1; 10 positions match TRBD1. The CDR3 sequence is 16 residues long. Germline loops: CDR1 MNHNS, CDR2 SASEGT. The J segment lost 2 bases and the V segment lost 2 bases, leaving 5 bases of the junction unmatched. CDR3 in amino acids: CASSERTGGVNTEAFF. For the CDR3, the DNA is TGTGCCAGCAGTGAACGGACAGGGGGTGTAAACACTGAAGCTTTCTTT.

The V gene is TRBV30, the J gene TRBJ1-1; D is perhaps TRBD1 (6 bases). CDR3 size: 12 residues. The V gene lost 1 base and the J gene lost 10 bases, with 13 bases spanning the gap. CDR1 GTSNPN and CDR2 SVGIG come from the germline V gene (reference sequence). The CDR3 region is CAWSEGGRRAFF. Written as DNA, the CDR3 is TGTGCCTGGAGTGAGGGGGGGCGAAGAGCTTTCTTT.

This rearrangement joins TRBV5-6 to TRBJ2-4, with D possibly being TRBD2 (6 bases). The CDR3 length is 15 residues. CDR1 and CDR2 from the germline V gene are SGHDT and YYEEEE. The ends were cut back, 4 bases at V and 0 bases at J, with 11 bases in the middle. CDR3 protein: CASSRRGLAKNIQYF. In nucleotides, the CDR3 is TGTGCCAGCAGCCGGAGGGGTCTAGCCAAAAACATTCAGTACTTC.

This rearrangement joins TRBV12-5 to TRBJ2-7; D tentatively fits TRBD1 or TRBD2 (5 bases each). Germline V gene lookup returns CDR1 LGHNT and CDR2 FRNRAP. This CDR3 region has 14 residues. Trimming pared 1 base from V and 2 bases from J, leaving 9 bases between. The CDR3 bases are TGTGCTAGTGGTTTGGGGGGGTCCCCCTACGAGCAGTACTTC. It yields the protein CASGLGGSPYEQYF.

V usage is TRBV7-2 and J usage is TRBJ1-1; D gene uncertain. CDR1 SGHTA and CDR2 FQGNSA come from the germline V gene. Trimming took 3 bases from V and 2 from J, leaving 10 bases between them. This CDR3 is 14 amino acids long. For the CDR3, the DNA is TGTGCCAGCAGCTTTTTGGGCGCAAACACTGAAGCTTTCTTT. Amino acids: CASSFLGANTEAFF.

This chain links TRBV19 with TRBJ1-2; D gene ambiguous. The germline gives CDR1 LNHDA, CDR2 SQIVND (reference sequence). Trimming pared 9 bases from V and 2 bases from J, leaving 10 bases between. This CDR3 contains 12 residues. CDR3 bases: TGTGCCAGCCTAAAGATGAACTATGGCTACACCTTC. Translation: CASLKMNYGYTF. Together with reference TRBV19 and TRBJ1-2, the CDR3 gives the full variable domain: DGGITQSPKYLFRKEGQNVTLSCEQNLNHDAMYWYRQDPGQGLRLIYYSQIVNDFQKGDIAEGYSVSREKKESFPLTVTSAQKNPTAFYLCASLKMNYGYTFGSGTRLTVV.

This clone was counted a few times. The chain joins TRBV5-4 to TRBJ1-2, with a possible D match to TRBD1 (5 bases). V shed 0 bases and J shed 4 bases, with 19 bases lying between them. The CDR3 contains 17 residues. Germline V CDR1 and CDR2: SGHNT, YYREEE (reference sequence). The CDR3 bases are TGTGCCAGCAGCTTGGGGGACTCCCCTGGCCTTATCTATGGCTACACCTTC. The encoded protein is CASSLGDSPGLIYGYTF.

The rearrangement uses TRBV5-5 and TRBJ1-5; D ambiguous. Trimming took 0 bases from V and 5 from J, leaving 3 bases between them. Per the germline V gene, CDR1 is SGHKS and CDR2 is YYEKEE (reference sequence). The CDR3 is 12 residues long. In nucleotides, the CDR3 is TGTGCCAGCAGCTTGGAAGATCAGCCCCAGCATTTT. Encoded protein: CASSLEDQPQHF.

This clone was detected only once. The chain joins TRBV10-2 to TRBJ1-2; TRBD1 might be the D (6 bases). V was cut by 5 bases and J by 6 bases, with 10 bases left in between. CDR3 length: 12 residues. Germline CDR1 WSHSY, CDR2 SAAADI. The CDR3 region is CASSTGMNGYTF. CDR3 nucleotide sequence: TGCGCCAGCAGTACAGGGATGAATGGCTACACCTTC.

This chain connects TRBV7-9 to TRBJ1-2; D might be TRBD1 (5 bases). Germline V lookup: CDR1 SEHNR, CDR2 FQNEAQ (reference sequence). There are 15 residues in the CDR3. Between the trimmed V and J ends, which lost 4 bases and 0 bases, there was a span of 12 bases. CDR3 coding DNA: TGTGCCAGCAGCTCAGACAGACGGACTAACTATGGCTACACCTTC. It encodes CASSSDRRTNYGYTF.

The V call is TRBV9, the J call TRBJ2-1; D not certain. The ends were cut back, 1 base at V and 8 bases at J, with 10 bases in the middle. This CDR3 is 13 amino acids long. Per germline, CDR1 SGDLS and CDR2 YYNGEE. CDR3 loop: CASSVRALDEQFF. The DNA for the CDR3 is TGTGCCAGCAGCGTAAGAGCCCTCGATGAGCAGTTCTTC. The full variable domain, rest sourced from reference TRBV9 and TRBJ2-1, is DSGVTQTPKHLITATGQRVTLRCSPRSGDLSVYWYQQSLDQGLQFLIQYYNGEERAKGNILERFSAQQFPDLHSELNLSSLELGDSALYFCASSVRALDEQFFGPGTRLTVL.

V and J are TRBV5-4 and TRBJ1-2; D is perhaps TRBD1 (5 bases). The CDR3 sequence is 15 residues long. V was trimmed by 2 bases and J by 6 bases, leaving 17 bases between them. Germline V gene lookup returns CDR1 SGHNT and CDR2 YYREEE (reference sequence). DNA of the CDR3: TGTGCCAGCAGCTTCGGACATACCATACCAAATGGCTACACCTTC. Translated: CASSFGHTIPNGYTF.

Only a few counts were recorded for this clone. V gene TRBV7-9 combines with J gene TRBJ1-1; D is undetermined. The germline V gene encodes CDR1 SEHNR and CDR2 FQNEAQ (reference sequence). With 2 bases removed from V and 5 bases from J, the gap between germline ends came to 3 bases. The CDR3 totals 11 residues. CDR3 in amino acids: CASSLPTEAFF. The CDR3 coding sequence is TGTGCCAGCAGCTTACCGACTGAAGCTTTCTTT.

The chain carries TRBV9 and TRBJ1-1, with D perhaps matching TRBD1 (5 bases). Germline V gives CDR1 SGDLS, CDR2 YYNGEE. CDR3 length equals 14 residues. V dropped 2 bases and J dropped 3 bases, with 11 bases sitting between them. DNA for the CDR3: TGTGCCAGCAGCGTCGGGGGAGTGGACACTGAAGCTTTCTTT. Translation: CASSVGGVDTEAFF.

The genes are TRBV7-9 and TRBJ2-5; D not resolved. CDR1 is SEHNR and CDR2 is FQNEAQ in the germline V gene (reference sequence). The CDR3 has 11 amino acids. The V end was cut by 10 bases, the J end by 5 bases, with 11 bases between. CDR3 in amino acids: CATRIGETQYF. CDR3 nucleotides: TGTGCCACCCGGATCGGGGAGACCCAGTACTTC.

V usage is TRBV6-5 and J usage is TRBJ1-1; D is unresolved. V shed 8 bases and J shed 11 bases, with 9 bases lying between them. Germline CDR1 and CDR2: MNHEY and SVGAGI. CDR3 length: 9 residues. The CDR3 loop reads CASSGRAFF. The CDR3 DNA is TGTGCCAGCTCCGGGCGGGCTTTCTTT.

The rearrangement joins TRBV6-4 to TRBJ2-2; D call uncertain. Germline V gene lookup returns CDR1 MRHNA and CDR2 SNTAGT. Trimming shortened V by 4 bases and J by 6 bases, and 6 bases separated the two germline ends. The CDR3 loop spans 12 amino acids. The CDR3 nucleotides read TGTGCCAGCAGTGGCGGATCCGGGGAGCTGTTTTTT. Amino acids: CASSGGSGELFF.